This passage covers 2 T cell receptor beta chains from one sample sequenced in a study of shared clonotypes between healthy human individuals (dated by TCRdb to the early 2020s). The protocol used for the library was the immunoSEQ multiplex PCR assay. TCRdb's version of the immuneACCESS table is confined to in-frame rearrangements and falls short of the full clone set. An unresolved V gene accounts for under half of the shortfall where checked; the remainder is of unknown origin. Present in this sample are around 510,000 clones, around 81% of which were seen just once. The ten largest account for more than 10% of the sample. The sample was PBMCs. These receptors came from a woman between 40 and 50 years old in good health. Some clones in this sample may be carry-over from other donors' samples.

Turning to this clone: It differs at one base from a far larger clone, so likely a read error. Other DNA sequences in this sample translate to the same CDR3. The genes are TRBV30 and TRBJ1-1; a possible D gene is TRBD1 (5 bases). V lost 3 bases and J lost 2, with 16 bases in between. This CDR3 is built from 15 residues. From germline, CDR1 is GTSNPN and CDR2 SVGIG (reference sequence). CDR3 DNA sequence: TGTGCCTGGAGCTTACATTTGGGACTTAACACTGAAGCTTTCTTT. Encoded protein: CAWSLHLGLNTEAFF.

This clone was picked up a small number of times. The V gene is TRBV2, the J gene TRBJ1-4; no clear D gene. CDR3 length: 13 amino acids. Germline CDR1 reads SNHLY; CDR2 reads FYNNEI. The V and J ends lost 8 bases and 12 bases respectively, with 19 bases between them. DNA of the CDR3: TGTGCCAGCTGCGTAGTCAGGCCCGGGGAACTGTTTTTT. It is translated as CASCVVRPGELFF.